This TCR beta chain emerged from a study of blood T cell repertoires in COVID-19. Per germline, CDR1 SGHTA and CDR2 FQGNSA. V was clipped by 1 base and J by 7 bases; unmatched bases: 10. The CDR3 totals 18 residues. The data were produced by immunoSEQ multiplex PCR, yet TCRdb's version contains in-frame clones alone and is incomplete. The sample includes about 400,000 clones, roughly 90% of them seen just once. The receptor was derived from a woman aged 55-70 years with COVID-19, enrolled during active disease. This chain joins TRBV7-2 and TRBJ2-1; 13 bases map to TRBD2. The material sequenced was peripheral blood. CDR3 region: CASSLESLAGGPWNEQFF. The CDR3 nucleotides are TGTGCCAGCAGCTTAGAGTCACTAGCGGGGGGGCCATGGAATGAGCAGTTCTTC.